Below, 12 T cell receptor beta chains from the same sample are listed, as sequenced in a study of blood T cell repertoires in COVID-19. Libraries were prepared by immunoSEQ multiplex PCR; TCRdb keeps only in-frame clonotypes and omits some of them. The sample has 190,000 or so clones; 65% to 85% are singletons. Material for sequencing was PBMCs or T cells enriched from blood (not recorded which). The receptor set was obtained from a man aged 40-49 years who had recovered from COVID-19.

The V call is TRBV4-2, the J call TRBJ2-1; D is unresolved. V was shortened by 0 bases and J by 8 bases, with 11 bases between the two germline ends. The germline V gene has CDR1 LGHNA and CDR2 YNFKEQ. The CDR3 runs 14 residues. The CDR3 is CASSQDRLGDEQFF. In DNA, the CDR3 is TGTGCCAGCAGCCAAGACCGACTTGGAGATGAGCAGTTCTTC.

The chain joins TRBV5-1 to TRBJ1-2; 9 positions agree with TRBD1. The germline CDR1 and CDR2 sequences are SGHRS and YFSETQ. V was pared by 4 bases and J by 3 bases, with 19 bases of the junction left unmatched. The CDR3 is 19 residues long. CDR3 in amino acids: CASSPEGPGTGNFDYGYTF. The CDR3 DNA reads as TGCGCCAGCAGCCCTGAGGGTCCCGGGACAGGGAATTTTGACTATGGCTACACCTTC.

The genes are TRBV18 and TRBJ1-3, with D maybe TRBD1 (5 bases). This CDR3 comprises 17 residues. Germline lookup yields CDR1 KGHSH and CDR2 LQKENI. Trimming took 3 bases from V and 0 from J, leaving 15 bases between them. The CDR3 DNA follows: TGTGCCAGCTCACCTTTAGGGGCTGGGTCCTCTGGAAACACCATATATTTT. This sequence encodes CASSPLGAGSSGNTIYF. Using reference TRBV18 and TRBJ1-3 for the parts outside the CDR3, the full variable domain is NAGVMQNPRHLVRRRGQEARLRCSPMKGHSHVYWYRQLPEEGLKFMVYLQKENIIDESGMPKERFSAEFPKEGPSILRIQQVVRGDSAAYFCASSPLGAGSSGNTIYFGEGSWLTVV.

The chain has TRBV4-1 and TRBJ1-1, with TRBD1 identical over 8 bases. Germline V gene data show CDR1 as MGHRA and CDR2 as YSYEKL. The CDR3 has 15 amino acids. J lost 3 bases, V lost 5 bases, and 8 bases had no gene match. CDR3 sequence (DNA): TGCGCCAGCAGCGTGTTGGACAGGGCGGACACTGAAGCTTTCTTT. Translating gives CASSVLDRADTEAFF.

J is TRBJ1-4 and V is TRBV6-5, with no clear D. Trimming removed 2 bases at V and 3 bases at J, with 7 bases between. The CDR3 spans 14 residues. Germline lookup yields CDR1 MNHEY and CDR2 SVGAGI. As DNA, the CDR3 is TGTGCCAGCAGTTACGGGAGATCTAATGAAAAACTGTTTTTT. Protein sequence: CASSYGRSNEKLFF.

V is TRBV13 and J is TRBJ2-2; D might be TRBD2 (5 bases). V gave up 0 bases and J gave up 2 bases, with 13 bases separating them. The CDR3 is 17 amino acids. Germline loops: CDR1 PRHDT, CDR2 FYEKMQ (reference sequence). The CDR3 DNA reads TGTGCCAGCAGCTTAGGACCCGGACTCGTTAACACCGGGGAGCTGTTTTTT. Encoded protein: CASSLGPGLVNTGELFF.

V and J are TRBV11-2 and TRBJ1-5; D is unclear. Trimming shortened V by 2 bases and J by 5 bases, and 7 bases separated the two germline ends. This CDR3 comprises 13 residues. Germline CDR1 SGHAT, CDR2 FQNNGV. In nucleotides, the CDR3 is TGTGCCAGCAGCTTAAGCATGGATCAGCCCCAGCATTTT. Translation: CASSLSMDQPQHF.

The rearrangement joins TRBV9 to TRBJ2-7; 7 bases align to TRBD1. The V gene's germline CDR1 is SGDLS and CDR2 YYNGEE. After removal of 0 bases from V and 3 bases from J, the junction contained 6 bases not matched to a gene. This CDR3 has 15 residues. The CDR3, as DNA: TGTGCCAGCAGCGTAGGTGTCGACAGGGTCTACGAGCAGTACTTC. Translated, it gives CASSVGVDRVYEQYF.

The chain has TRBV6-6 and TRBJ2-7; TRBD2 matches at 8 bases. The CDR3 totals 12 residues. Unmatched junction bases numbered 6, after V lost 7 bases and J lost 7 bases. Per the germline V gene, CDR1 is MNHNY and CDR2 is SVGAGI (reference sequence). CDR3 sequence: CASNYPGGEQYF. The CDR3 DNA reads as TGTGCCAGCAACTACCCGGGGGGGGAGCAGTACTTC.

J is TRBJ1-6 and V is TRBV4-1; a possible D gene is TRBD1 (5 bases). The length of the CDR3 is 15 residues. The germline V gene encodes CDR1 MGHRA and CDR2 YSYEKL. Trimming left V 0 bases short and J 8 bases short, with 11 bases between. CDR3 loop: CASSQDPGRDSPLHF. Here the CDR3 DNA reads TGCGCCAGCAGCCAAGACCCAGGGAGGGATTCACCCCTCCACTTT.

This chain links TRBV27 with TRBJ1-2; maybe TRBD1 (6 bases). CDR1 MNHEY and CDR2 SMNVEV come from the germline V gene (reference sequence). This CDR3 has 14 residues. Deletions cut 5 bases from V and 6 bases from J, with 16 bases between. CDR3 loop: CASSPGVSSDGYTF. The DNA for the CDR3 is TGTGCCAGCAGTCCAGGGGTTTCGAGTGATGGCTACACCTTC.

J is TRBJ1-6 and V is TRBV6-5, with 8 bases fitting TRBD1. The V gene end was trimmed by 2 bases and the J gene end by 7 bases; junction bases not matched to a gene: 1. In germline, CDR1 is MNHEY, CDR2 SVGAGI. This CDR3 has 14 amino acids. This CDR3 reads CASSYGQGNSPLHF. In nucleotides, the CDR3 is TGTGCCAGCAGTTACGGACAGGGCAATTCACCCCTCCACTTT.